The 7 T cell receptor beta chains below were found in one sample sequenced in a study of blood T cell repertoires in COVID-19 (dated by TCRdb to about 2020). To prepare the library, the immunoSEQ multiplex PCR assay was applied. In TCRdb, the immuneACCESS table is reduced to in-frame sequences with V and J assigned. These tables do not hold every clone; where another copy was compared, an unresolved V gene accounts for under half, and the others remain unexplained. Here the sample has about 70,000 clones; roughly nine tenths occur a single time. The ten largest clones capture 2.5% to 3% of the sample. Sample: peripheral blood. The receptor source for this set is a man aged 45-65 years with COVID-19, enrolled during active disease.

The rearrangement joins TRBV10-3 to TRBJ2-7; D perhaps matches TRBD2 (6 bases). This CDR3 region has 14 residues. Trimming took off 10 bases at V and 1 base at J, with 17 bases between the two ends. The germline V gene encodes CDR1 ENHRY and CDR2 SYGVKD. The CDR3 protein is CATKTEDYSYEQYF. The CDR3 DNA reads TGTGCCACCAAGACCGAGGACTATTCCTACGAGCAGTACTTC.

CDR3 region: CASSGDSGSSYNEQFF. In DNA form, the CDR3 reads TGTGCCAGCAGCGGGGACAGCGGAAGCTCCTACAATGAGCAGTTCTTC. The chain uses TRBV9 and TRBJ2-1; 7 bases are a match to TRBD1. The J segment lost 0 bases and the V segment lost 3 bases, leaving 6 bases of the junction unmatched. Germline CDR1 and CDR2: SGDLS and YYNGEE. The length of the CDR3 is 16 residues.

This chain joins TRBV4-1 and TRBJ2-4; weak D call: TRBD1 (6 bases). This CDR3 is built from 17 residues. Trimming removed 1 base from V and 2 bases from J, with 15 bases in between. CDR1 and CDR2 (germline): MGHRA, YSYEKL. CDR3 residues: CASSQVPTGTTKNIQYF. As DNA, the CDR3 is TGCGCCAGCAGCCAAGTTCCGACCGGGACAACCAAAAACATTCAGTACTTC.

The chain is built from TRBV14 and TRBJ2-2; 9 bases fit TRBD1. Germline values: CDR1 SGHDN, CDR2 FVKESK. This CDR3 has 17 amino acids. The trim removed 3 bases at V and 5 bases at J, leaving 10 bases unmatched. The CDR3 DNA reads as TGTGCCAGCAGCCAGCCGGGACAGGGTCCCCGAACCGGGGAGCTGTTTTTT. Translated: CASSQPGQGPRTGELFF.

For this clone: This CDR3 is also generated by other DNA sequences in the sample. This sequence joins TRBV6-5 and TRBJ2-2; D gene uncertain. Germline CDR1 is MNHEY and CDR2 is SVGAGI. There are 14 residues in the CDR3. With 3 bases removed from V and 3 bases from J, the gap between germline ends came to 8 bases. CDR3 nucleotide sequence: TGTGCCAGCAGTTATTCCCGGGACACCGGGGAGCTGTTTTTT. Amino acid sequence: CASSYSRDTGELFF.

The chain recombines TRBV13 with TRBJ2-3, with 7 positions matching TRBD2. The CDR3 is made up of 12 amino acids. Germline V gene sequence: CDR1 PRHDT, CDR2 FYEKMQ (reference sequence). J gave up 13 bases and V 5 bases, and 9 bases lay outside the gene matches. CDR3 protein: CASSARTSQEYF. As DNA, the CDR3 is TGTGCCAGCAGCGCCCGGACTAGTCAGGAGTATTTT.

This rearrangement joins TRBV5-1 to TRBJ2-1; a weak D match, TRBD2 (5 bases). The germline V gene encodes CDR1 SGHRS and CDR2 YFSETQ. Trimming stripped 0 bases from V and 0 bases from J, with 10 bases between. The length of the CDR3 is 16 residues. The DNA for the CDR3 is TGCGCCAGCAGCTTGGCACTAGACTCCTCCTACAATGAGCAGTTCTTC. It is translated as CASSLALDSSYNEQFF.